This record looks at one TCR beta chain sequence and its context. The sample comes from a study of T-cell reconstitution after alpha-beta-depleted transplantation in children. Using unique molecular identifiers, the investigators prepared the TCRbeta library. TCRdb redid the calling of the PCR reads with MiXCR, one entry per CDR3 protein. This table has 400,000 to 450,000 distinct CDR3 sequences, around two fifths appearing once. CDR1 is DFQATT and CDR2 is SNEGSKA in the germline V gene (reference sequence). V lost 6 bases to trimming and J lost 6 bases, with 15 bases between them. This CDR3 region has 13 residues.

The source was PBMCs, collected before TCRalphabeta/CD19-depleted stem cell transplant. The origin of this receptor is a girl aged 2 to 10 with aplastic anemia, due to receive a stem cell transplant. The chain uses TRBV20-1 and TRBJ2-1; D gene uncertain. CDR3 in DNA: TGCAGTGCCGCCCGGGCTAGGGTCAATGAGCAGTTCTTC. Amino acid sequence: CSAARARVNEQFF.